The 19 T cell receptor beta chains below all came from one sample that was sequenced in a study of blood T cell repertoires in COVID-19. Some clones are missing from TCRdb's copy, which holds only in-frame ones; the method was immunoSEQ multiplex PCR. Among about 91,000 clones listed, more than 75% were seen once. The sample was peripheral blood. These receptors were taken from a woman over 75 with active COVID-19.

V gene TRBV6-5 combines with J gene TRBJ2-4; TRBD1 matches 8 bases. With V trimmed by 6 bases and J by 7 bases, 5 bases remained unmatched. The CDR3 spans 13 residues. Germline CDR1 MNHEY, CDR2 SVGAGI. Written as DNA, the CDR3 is TGTGCCAGCAGAGACAGGGGTTTGAACATTCAGTACTTC. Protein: CASRDRGLNIQYF.

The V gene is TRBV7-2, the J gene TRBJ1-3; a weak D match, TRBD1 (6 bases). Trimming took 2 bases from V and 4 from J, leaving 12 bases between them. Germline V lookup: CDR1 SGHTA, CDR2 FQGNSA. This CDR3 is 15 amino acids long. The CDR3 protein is CASSLIVGTGNTIYF. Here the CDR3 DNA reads TGTGCCAGCAGCTTAATAGTTGGGACAGGAAACACCATATATTTT.

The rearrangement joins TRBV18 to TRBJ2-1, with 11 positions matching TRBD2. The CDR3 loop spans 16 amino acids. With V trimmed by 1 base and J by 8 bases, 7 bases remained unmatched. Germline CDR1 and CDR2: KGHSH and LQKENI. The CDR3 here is CASSPRKTSGSYEQFF. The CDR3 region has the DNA TGTGCCAGCTCACCACGAAAAACTAGCGGGAGCTATGAGCAGTTCTTC.

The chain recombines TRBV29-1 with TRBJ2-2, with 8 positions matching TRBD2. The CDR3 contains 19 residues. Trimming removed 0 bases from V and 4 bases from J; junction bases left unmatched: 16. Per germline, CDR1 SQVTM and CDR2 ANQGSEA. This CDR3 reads CSVEDGSGGHAMGTGELFF. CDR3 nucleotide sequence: TGCAGCGTTGAAGATGGAAGCGGGGGACACGCGATGGGCACCGGGGAGCTGTTTTTT.

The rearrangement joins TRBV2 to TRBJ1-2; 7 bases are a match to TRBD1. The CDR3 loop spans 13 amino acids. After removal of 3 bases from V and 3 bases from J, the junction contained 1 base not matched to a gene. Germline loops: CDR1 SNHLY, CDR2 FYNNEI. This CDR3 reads CASSEGTDYGYTF. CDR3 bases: TGTGCCAGCAGTGAGGGGACAGACTATGGCTACACCTTC. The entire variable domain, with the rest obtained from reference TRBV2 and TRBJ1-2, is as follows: EPEVTQTPSHQVTQMGQEVILRCVPISNHLYFYWYRQILGQKVEFLVSFYNNEISEKSEIFDDQFSVERPDGSNFTLKIRSTKLEDSAMYFCASSEGTDYGYTFGSGTRLTVV.

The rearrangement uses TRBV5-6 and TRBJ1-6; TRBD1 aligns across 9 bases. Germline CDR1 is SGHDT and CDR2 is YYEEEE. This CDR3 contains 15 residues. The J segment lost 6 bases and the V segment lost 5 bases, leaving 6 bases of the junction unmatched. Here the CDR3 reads CASSYGTGSNSPLHF. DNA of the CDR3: TGTGCCAGCAGTTACGGGACAGGGAGTAATTCACCCCTCCACTTT.

CDR3 sequence (DNA): TGTGCCAGCAGCCGTACAGGGTTAACTGAAGCTTTCTTT. Its protein is CASSRTGLTEAFF. The rearrangement links TRBV7-3 to TRBJ1-1; D might be TRBD1 (6 bases). The CDR3 totals 13 residues. Trimming stripped 5 bases from V and 5 bases from J, with 12 bases between. The germline gives CDR1 SGHTA, CDR2 FQGTGA.

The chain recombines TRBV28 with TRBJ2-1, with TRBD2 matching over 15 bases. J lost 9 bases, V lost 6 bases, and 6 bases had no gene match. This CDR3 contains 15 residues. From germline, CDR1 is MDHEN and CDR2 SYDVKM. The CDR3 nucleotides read TGTGCCAGCAGCAAAGGACTAGCGGGAGGGGGTGAGCAGTTCTTC. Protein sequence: CASSKGLAGGGEQFF.

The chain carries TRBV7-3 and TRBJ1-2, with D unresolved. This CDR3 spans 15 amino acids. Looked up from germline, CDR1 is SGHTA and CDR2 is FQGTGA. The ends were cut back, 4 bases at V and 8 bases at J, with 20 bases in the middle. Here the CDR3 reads CASSSERGIKGGYTF. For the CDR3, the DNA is TGTGCCAGCAGCTCCGAGCGGGGAATCAAAGGAGGCTACACCTTC.

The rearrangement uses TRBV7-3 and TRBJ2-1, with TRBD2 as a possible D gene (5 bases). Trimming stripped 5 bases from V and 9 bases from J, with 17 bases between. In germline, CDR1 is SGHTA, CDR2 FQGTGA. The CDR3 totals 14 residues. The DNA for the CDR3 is TGTGCCAGCAGCGAACTAGGTACTTGGAGTGAGCAGTTCTTC. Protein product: CASSELGTWSEQFF.

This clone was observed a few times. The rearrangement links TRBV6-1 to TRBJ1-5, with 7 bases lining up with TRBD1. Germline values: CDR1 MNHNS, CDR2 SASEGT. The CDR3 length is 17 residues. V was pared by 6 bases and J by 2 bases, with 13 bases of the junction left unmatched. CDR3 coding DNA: TGTGCCAGCAGAGAAACACGACAGGGCTGGGGCAATCAGCCCCAGCATTTT. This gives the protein CASRETRQGWGNQPQHF.

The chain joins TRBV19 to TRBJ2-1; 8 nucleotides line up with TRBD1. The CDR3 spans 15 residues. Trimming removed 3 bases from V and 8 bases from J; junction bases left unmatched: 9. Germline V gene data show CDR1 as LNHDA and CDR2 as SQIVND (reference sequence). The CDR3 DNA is TGTGCCAGTAGTATTAGGTCAGGGGGCATGTATGAGCAGTTCTTC. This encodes CASSIRSGGMYEQFF.

The CDR3: CASRNSGGSGPKETQYF. CDR3 bases: TGTGCCAGCAGGAATTCCGGGGGAAGTGGGCCAAAAGAGACCCAGTACTTC. The rearrangement links TRBV28 to TRBJ2-5; possibly TRBD2 for D (6 bases). V was shortened by 6 bases and J by 3 bases, with 23 bases between the two germline ends. CDR3 length: 17 amino acids. Germline V gives CDR1 MDHEN, CDR2 SYDVKM.

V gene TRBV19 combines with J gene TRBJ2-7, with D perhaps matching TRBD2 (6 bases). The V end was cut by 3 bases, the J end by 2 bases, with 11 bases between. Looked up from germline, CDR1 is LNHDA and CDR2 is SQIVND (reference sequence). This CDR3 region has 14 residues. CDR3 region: CASSIGSGAYEQYF. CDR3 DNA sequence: TGTGCCAGTAGTATCGGGAGTGGGGCCTACGAGCAGTACTTC. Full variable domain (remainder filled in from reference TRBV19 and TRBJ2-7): DGGITQSPKYLFRKEGQNVTLSCEQNLNHDAMYWYRQDPGQGLRLIYYSQIVNDFQKGDIAEGYSVSREKKESFPLTVTSAQKNPTAFYLCASSIGSGAYEQYFGPGTRLTVT.

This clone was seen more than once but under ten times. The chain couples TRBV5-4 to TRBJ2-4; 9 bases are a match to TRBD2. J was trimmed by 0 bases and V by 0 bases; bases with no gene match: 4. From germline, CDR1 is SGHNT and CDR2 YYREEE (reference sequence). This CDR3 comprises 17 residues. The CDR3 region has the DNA TGTGCCAGCAGCTTGGACGCGGGAGGGCGAGCCAAAAACATTCAGTACTTC. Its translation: CASSLDAGGRAKNIQYF.

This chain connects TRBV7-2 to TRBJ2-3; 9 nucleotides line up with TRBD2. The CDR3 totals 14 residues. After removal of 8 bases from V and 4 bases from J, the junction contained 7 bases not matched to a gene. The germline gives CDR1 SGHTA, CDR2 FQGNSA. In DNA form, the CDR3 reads TGTGCCAGCTTAGCGGGAGTGAGGGCAGATACGCAGTATTTT. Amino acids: CASLAGVRADTQYF.

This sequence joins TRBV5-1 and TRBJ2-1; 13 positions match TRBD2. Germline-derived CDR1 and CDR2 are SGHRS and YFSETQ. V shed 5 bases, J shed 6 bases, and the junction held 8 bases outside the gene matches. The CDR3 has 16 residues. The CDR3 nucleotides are TGCGCCAGCAGGAACGGGGGACTAGCGGGACCCAATGAGCAGTTCTTC. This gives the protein CASRNGGLAGPNEQFF.

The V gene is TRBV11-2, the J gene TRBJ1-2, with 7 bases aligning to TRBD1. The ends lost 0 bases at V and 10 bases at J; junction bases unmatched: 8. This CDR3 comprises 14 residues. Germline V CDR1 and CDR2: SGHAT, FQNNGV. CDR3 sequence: CASSLDIDRVVYTF. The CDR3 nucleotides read TGTGCCAGCAGCTTAGATATCGACAGGGTAGTCTACACCTTC.

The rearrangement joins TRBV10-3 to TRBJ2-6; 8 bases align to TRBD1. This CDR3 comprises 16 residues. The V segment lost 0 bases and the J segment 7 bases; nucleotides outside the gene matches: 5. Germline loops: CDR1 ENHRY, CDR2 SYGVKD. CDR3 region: CAISESRQGKANVLTF. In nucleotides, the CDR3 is TGTGCCATCAGTGAGTCGAGACAGGGGAAAGCCAACGTCCTGACTTTC.